This T cell receptor (beta chain) was obtained from a study of blood T cell repertoires in COVID-19. Across the whole study: Acute and convalescent COVID-19 specimens originated in the United States, Italy and Spain. Nucleic acid was either cDNA or gDNA, and it came from T cells, B-cell-depleted T cells, or PBMCs.

As processed by the authors: Estimated nucleated cell counts came from reference gene primer amplification. Measured with immunoSEQ multiplex PCR; TCRdb has only the in-frame clones, and not every one. That table furnishes V, J and clone size, whereas the DNA furnished D and trimming. The sample lists approximately 220,000 clones, around 87% occurring once. Trimming left V 2 bases short and J 4 bases short, with 11 bases between. The CDR3 loop spans 14 amino acids. Germline assignment: CDR1 ENHRY and CDR2 SYGVKD. A COVID-19 case had been met by exposed participants during the 2 weeks before study entry.

The specimen was PBMCs or T cells enriched from blood (not recorded which). V gene TRBV10-3 combines with J gene TRBJ1-2; the D gene is possibly TRBD1 (6 bases). The TCR was taken from a man aged 25 to 40 who had been exposed to COVID-19. CDR3 nucleotides: TGTGCCATCAGTGAGACCACAGGGAGCTATGGCTACACCTTC. Translated, it gives CAISETTGSYGYTF.